This T cell receptor beta chain was recovered during a study of regulatory dendritic cells for organ transplantation. After removal of 8 bases from V and 0 bases from J, the junction contained 7 bases not matched to a gene. Germline V gives CDR1 SNHLY, CDR2 FYNNEI. The CDR3 has 16 residues. Clones were sequenced by immunoSEQ multiplex PCR, and TCRdb holds only the in-frame ones, with some missing. The sample yields roughly 27,000 clones, 82% seen once. The chain combines TRBV2 with TRBJ2-3, with 11 bases identical to TRBD2. Sequenced material: naive CD8+ T cells from blood. As for subset: CD45RA+ naive T cells. The TCR sequence derives from a human donor in good health. The CDR3 loop reads CASGLTSGVSTDTQYF. In nucleotides, the CDR3 is TGTGCCAGCGGGCTGACTAGCGGGGTTAGCACAGATACGCAGTATTTT.